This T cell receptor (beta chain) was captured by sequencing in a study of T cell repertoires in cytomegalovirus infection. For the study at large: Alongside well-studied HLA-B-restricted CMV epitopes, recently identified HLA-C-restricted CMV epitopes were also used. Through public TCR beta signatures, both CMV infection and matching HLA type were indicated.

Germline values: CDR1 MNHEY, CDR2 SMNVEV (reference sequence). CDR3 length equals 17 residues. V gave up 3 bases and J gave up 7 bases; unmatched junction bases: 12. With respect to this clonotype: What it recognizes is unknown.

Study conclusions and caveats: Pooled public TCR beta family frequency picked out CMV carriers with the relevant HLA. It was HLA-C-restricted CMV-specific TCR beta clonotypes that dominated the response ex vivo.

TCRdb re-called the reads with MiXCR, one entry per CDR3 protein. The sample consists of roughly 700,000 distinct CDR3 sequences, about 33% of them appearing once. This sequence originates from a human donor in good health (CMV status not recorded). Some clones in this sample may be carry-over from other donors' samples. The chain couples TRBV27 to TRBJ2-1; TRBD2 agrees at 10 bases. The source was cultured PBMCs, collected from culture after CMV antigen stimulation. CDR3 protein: CASSLTPLAGVRNEQFF. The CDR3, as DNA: TGTGCCAGCAGTTTGACCCCTCTAGCGGGAGTTCGGAATGAGCAGTTCTTC.